A selection of T cell receptor beta chains follows, all from one sample in a study of T cell responses to AZD1222 COVID-19 vaccine. TCRdb's table, derived via immunoSEQ multiplex PCR, lists solely in-frame clones and lacks some. The repertoire holds about 99,000 clones, with over 75% as singletons. The material was peripheral blood, obtained on day 0 of AZD1222 vaccination. All receptors derive from an adult in good health. The CDR3 runs from the conserved cysteine through the conserved F or W.

TRBJ1-2 | TRBV6-2/TRBV6-3 | CASSALGDRDGYTF
TRBJ1-3 | TRBV18 | CASSPIGDSSGNTIYF
TRBJ1-3 | TRBV28 | CASSLMGDTSGNTIYF
TRBJ1-3 | TRBV7-2 | CASSLEGTGGNTIYF
TRBJ1-1 | TRBV3-1/TRBV3-2 | CASSQGRAVQGEAFF
TRBJ1-1 | TRBV10-3 | CAISDRGQGTQNTEAFF
TRBJ2-3 | TRBV7-2 | CASSLVPLAAEGTDTQYF
TRBJ2-7 | TRBV11-2 | CASSPGGYEQYF
TRBJ2-1 | TRBV24-1 | CATSDPRTGGVYNEQFF
TRBJ2-7 | TRBV11-2 | CASSLAFTGPYEQYF
TRBJ1-2 | TRBV28 | CATRDGRNYGYTF
TRBJ1-2 | TRBV28 | CASSFRPNGYTF
TRBJ2-1 | TRBV21-1 | CASSPPRGGLAGVEQFF